This TCR beta chain was identified during a study of T cells in localized non-small cell lung cancer. General study results and limits: There were a median roughly 59 of the top 100 tumor clones appearing in adjacent lung.

The table came from immunoSEQ multiplex PCR; TCRdb's copy has only in-frame clones and leaves some out. The table shows 30,000 or so clones, with more than 85% occurring only once. In regard to this clone: Its specificity is not known.

This clonotype was obtained from a female donor older than 55 with stage I lung adenocarcinoma. Source: peripheral blood, taken before any cancer treatment.

The CDR3 DNA follows: TGTGCCAGCAGTTTTAGGGAGGGACCCTACAATGAGCAGTTCTTC. Its protein product is CASSFREGPYNEQFF. J is TRBJ2-1 and V is TRBV27; 7 nucleotides agree with TRBD2. Trimming cost V 3 bases and J 2 bases; bases outside gene matches: 4. In germline, CDR1 is MNHEY, CDR2 SMNVEV (reference sequence). The CDR3 consists of 15 residues.